This passage covers 27 T cell receptor beta chains from one sample sequenced in a study of cytomegalovirus exposure and HLA in healthy donors. The PCR was carried out with 60 Vbeta primers and 13 Jbeta primers. The method was immunoSEQ multiplex PCR; TCRdb's version includes in-frame clones alone and lacks a portion of them. The sample consists of 150,000 to 200,000 clones, roughly 80% of them appearing once. Sequencing was performed on PBMCs. Every receptor here comes from a male donor in good health and CMV-seropositive.

The chain uses TRBV27 and TRBJ2-5; D is possibly TRBD2 (5 bases). This CDR3 spans 15 amino acids. Germline CDR1 and CDR2: MNHEY and SMNVEV (reference sequence). With 0 bases removed from V and 2 bases from J, the gap between germline ends came to 10 bases. As DNA, the CDR3 is TGTGCCAGCAGTTTATCGAGAAGAGGGCAAGAGACCCAGTACTTC. Translation: CASSLSRRGQETQYF.

The V gene is TRBV10-1, the J gene TRBJ2-3; a weak D match, TRBD2 (6 bases). CDR3 length: 16 amino acids. Germline CDR1 and CDR2: WNHNN and SYGVQD (reference sequence). V was cut by 0 bases and J by 4 bases, with 14 bases left in between. The CDR3 DNA is TGCGCCAGCAGTGAGTCGAGGGCTAGCGAGGCAGATACGCAGTATTTT. This sequence encodes CASSESRASEADTQYF.

In the case of this clone: The germline gene is not matched at one end of the junction; a read error may be the cause. The chain employs TRBV7-9 and TRBJ1-1; 7 bases agree with TRBD1. This CDR3 is built from 14 residues. Germline-derived CDR1 and CDR2 are SEHNR and FQNEAQ (reference sequence). Written as DNA, the CDR3 is TGTTCCAGCAGCCCACGACAGGGGAACACTGAAGCTTTCTTT. Its protein is CSSSPRQGNTEAFF.

This clone was seen a single time. The V call is TRBV5-1, the J call TRBJ1-6; D ambiguous. Trimming removed 1 base at V and 4 bases at J, with 9 bases between. CDR3 size: 15 residues. Germline assignment: CDR1 SGHRS and CDR2 YFSETQ. CDR3 nucleotides: TGCGCCAGCAGCTTGACTGGTCCTTATAATTCACCCCTCCACTTT. Its protein is CASSLTGPYNSPLHF.

The gene calls are TRBV7-8 and TRBJ2-7, with TRBD2 identical over 8 bases. V was clipped by 7 bases and J by 1 base; unmatched bases: 9. The length of the CDR3 is 15 residues. Germline assignment: CDR1 SGHVS and CDR2 FQNEAQ. CDR3 nucleotide sequence: TGTGCCAGCATACGAATGACTAGCGATTCCTACGAGCAGTACTTC. Translating gives CASIRMTSDSYEQYF.

This chain uses TRBV4-3 with TRBJ2-2; 7 nucleotides match TRBD2. The germline V gene has CDR1 LGHNA and CDR2 YSLEER. This CDR3 is built from 16 residues. With V trimmed by 4 bases and J by 4 bases, 9 bases remained unmatched. CDR3 coding DNA: TGCGCCAGCAGCCTTCTAGCGGACCAAACCACCGGGGAGCTGTTTTTT. It encodes CASSLLADQTTGELFF.

The J gene is TRBJ2-7, the V gene TRBV5-4; 7 bases are shared with TRBD1. CDR3 size: 14 residues. CDR1 and CDR2 from the germline V gene are SGHNT and YYREEE (reference sequence). J lost 2 bases, V lost 5 bases, and 7 bases had no gene match. This CDR3 reads CASSLGQDAYEQYF. The CDR3 DNA reads as TGTGCCAGCAGTCTAGGACAGGACGCCTACGAGCAGTACTTC.

V is TRBV29-1 and J is TRBJ1-2; TRBD1 might be the D (6 bases). The germline V and J ends were trimmed by 5 bases and 4 bases, with 14 bases remaining between them. Germline CDR1 reads SQVTM; CDR2 reads ANQGSEA. The CDR3 is 13 residues long. Written as DNA, the CDR3 is TGCAGCGTTCTCAAGGGGGAAGTCTATGGCTACACCTTC. Its translation is CSVLKGEVYGYTF.

As for this clone: One junction end does not reproduce the germline sequence, and a read error may be involved. This sequence joins TRBV30 and TRBJ2-4, with 12 bases fitting TRBD2. The CDR3 loop spans 13 amino acids. CDR1 is GTSNPN and CDR2 is SVGIG in the germline V gene (reference sequence). The CDR3 sequence is CATSSGRGNSQYF. The CDR3 coding sequence is TGTGCGACGTCTAGCGGGAGGGGAAACAGTCAGTACTTC. Full variable domain (remainder filled in from reference TRBV30 and TRBJ2-4): SQTIHQWPATLVQPVGSPLSLECTVEGTSNPNLYWYRQAAGRGLQLLFYSVGIGQISSEVPQNLSASRPQDRQFILSSKKLLLSDSGFYLCATSSGRGNSQYFGAGTRLSVL.

This clone showed up just a few times. The CDR3 nucleotides read TGTGCCAGCAGCTTTAGTACTAGCGGGAGGGCCCTAGACGAGCAGTTCTTC. Translating it yields CASSFSTSGRALDEQFF. This chain links TRBV7-8 with TRBJ2-1; 13 bases match TRBD2. CDR3 length equals 17 residues. J was trimmed by 10 bases and V by 3 bases; bases with no gene match: 12. Germline CDR1 is SGHVS and CDR2 is FQNEAQ.

The genes are TRBV5-1 and TRBJ2-5; possibly TRBD2 for D (6 bases). CDR1 is SGHRS, CDR2 YFSETQ, per germline. The CDR3 is 13 amino acids. Trimming removed 5 bases at V and 1 base at J, with 9 bases between. Here the CDR3 DNA reads TGCGCCAGCAGACGGGACTTCCAAGAGACCCAGTACTTC. Its translation: CASRRDFQETQYF.

V is TRBV9 and J is TRBJ2-1; 10 bases align to TRBD2. Germline lookup yields CDR1 SGDLS and CDR2 YYNGEE. Trimming at V came to 0 bases and at J to 5 bases, leaving 11 bases not matched to a gene. The CDR3 covers 18 residues. CDR3 DNA: TGTGCCAGCAGCGTAGCGGTGGAAGCGGGGGGGCTCAACAATGAGCAGTTCTTC. Translated, it gives CASSVAVEAGGLNNEQFF.

The CDR3 protein is CASSPGQTYQPQHF. The CDR3 coding sequence is TGTGCCAGCTCACCAGGACAGACCTATCAGCCCCAGCATTTT. The J gene is TRBJ1-5, the V gene TRBV18, with TRBD1 as a possible D gene (6 bases). Per germline, CDR1 KGHSH and CDR2 LQKENI. The V and J ends lost 2 bases and 5 bases respectively, with 10 bases between them. The CDR3 is 14 amino acids. Based on the CDR3 plus reference TRBV18 and TRBJ1-5, the full variable domain is NAGVMQNPRHLVRRRGQEARLRCSPMKGHSHVYWYRQLPEEGLKFMVYLQKENIIDESGMPKERFSAEFPKEGPSILRIQQVVRGDSAAYFCASSPGQTYQPQHFGDGTRLSIL.

The chain combines TRBV5-4 with TRBJ1-3; 10 bases are shared with TRBD1. Germline V gene lookup returns CDR1 SGHNT and CDR2 YYREEE (reference sequence). The junction had 10 bases not matched to a gene; V was cut back by 3 bases and J by 7 bases. This CDR3 comprises 16 residues. Written as DNA, the CDR3 is TGTGCCAGCAGCTCACAGACAGGGGGCAGGAGGAACACCATATATTTT. This translates into CASSSQTGGRRNTIYF.

The chain has TRBV14 and TRBJ1-1; D is uncertain. V shed 4 bases and J shed 1 base, with 10 bases lying between them. CDR3 size: 14 residues. Germline V gene data show CDR1 as SGHDN and CDR2 as FVKESK. The CDR3: CASSLTPGNTEAFF. Written as DNA, the CDR3 is TGTGCCAGCAGCCTTACCCCAGGGAACACTGAAGCTTTCTTT.

The chain carries TRBV4-3 and TRBJ2-7; TRBD2 matches 9 bases. V was pared by 0 bases and J by 3 bases, with 18 bases of the junction left unmatched. This CDR3 comprises 20 residues. In germline, CDR1 is LGHNA, CDR2 YSLEER. In nucleotides, the CDR3 is TGCGCCAGCAGCCAAGAGTGGGGCGGGGGGGCCACCGGTAAGCTCTACGAGCAGTACTTC. This encodes CASSQEWGGGATGKLYEQYF.

The chain couples TRBV15 to TRBJ2-5; D is possibly TRBD2 (5 bases). Trimming left V 0 bases short and J 2 bases short, with 10 bases between. The CDR3 loop spans 15 amino acids. Germline-derived CDR1 and CDR2 are LNHNV and YYDKDF (reference sequence). The CDR3 coding sequence is TGTGCCACCAGCAGAGATACGGGGTTGCAAGAGACCCAGTACTTC. Its protein product is CATSRDTGLQETQYF.

The chain has TRBV6-6 and TRBJ2-2; perhaps TRBD1 as D (5 bases). This CDR3 has 14 residues. V was shortened by 7 bases and J by 6 bases, with 15 bases between the two germline ends. Germline assignment: CDR1 MNHNY and CDR2 SVGAGI (reference sequence). The CDR3 is CASTEDSTPGELFF. Here the CDR3 DNA reads TGTGCCAGCACCGAAGACAGTACCCCCGGGGAGCTGTTTTTT.

This clone appeared a single time. The chain uses TRBV6-5 and TRBJ2-1; TRBD2 aligns across 11 bases. With V trimmed by 4 bases and J by 4 bases, 3 bases remained unmatched. This CDR3 comprises 15 residues. Per germline, CDR1 MNHEY and CDR2 SVGAGI. The CDR3, as DNA: TGTGCCAGCAGTTTGGTAGCGGGAGGGTACAATGAGCAGTTCTTC. It specifies CASSLVAGGYNEQFF.

The chain uses TRBV28 and TRBJ1-1; the match to TRBD1 covers 7 bases. V lost 6 bases, J lost 4 bases, and 8 bases stayed unmatched. Germline V gives CDR1 MDHEN, CDR2 SYDVKM. The CDR3 totals 14 residues. CDR3 sequence: CASSIIRGPTEAFF. The DNA for the CDR3 is TGTGCCAGCAGCATCATAAGGGGGCCCACTGAAGCTTTCTTT. The variable domain in full, with the rest retrieved from reference TRBV28 and TRBJ1-1, is DVKVTQSSRYLVKRTGEKVFLECVQDMDHENMFWYRQDPGLGLRLIYFSYDVKMKEKGDIPEGYSVSREKKERFSLILESASTNQTSMYLCASSIIRGPTEAFFGQGTRLTVV.

V is TRBV7-8 and J is TRBJ2-2; D possibly corresponds to TRBD2 (5 bases). The CDR3 is made up of 16 amino acids. Germline V gene lookup returns CDR1 SGHVS and CDR2 FQNEAQ. V dropped 4 bases and J dropped 1 base, with 13 bases sitting between them. The CDR3 nucleotides are TGTGCCAGCAGCTCTGAACTAGGGCTGAACACCGGGGAGCTGTTTTTT. Translated: CASSSELGLNTGELFF.

V and J are TRBV6-6 and TRBJ2-3, with TRBD2 as a possible D gene (5 bases). The CDR3 is 11 amino acids. The germline V gene encodes CDR1 MNHNY and CDR2 SVGAGI (reference sequence). V lost 2 bases to trimming and J lost 14 bases, with 11 bases between them. Here the CDR3 reads CASSYRDEAYF. In DNA, the CDR3 is TGTGCCAGCAGTTACCGGGATGAAGCGTATTTT.

This clone was observed a handful of times. One end of the junction fails to match germline, which may point to a read error. CDR3 sequence reads: CASSYGPLHYGYTF. For the CDR3, the DNA is TGTGCCAGCAGTTATGGCCCCTTGCACTATGGCTACACCTTC. This chain connects TRBV10-3 to TRBJ1-2; D is unclear. From germline, CDR1 is ENHRY and CDR2 SYGVKD. The CDR3 contains 14 residues.

Of note for this clone: Relative to the germline gene, one junction end is altered; a read error may explain this. The rearrangement joins TRBV6-4 to TRBJ2-6, with D tentatively TRBD2 (6 bases). CDR3 size: 14 residues. Germline CDR1 MRHNA, CDR2 SNTAGT. CDR3 loop: CASREGSGANGLTF. Written as DNA, the CDR3 is TGTGCCAGCAGGGAGGGATCTGGGGCCAACGGCCTGACTTTC.

V usage is TRBV11-2 and J usage is TRBJ1-3, with TRBD1 as a possible D gene (5 bases). Per the germline V gene, CDR1 is SGHAT and CDR2 is FQNNGV. This CDR3 spans 15 amino acids. V was pared by 5 bases and J by 2 bases, with 13 bases between. The CDR3 DNA reads TGTGCCAGCAGCCACGCGGGGGGGACTGGAAACACCATATATTTT. Translation gives CASSHAGGTGNTIYF.

Turning to this clone: The sample carries other DNA sequences with the same CDR3. The V gene is TRBV20-1, the J gene TRBJ1-2; D gene unclear. The CDR3 is made up of 11 amino acids. Germline CDR1 and CDR2: DFQATT and SNEGSKA (reference sequence). The V end lost 4 bases, the J end lost 4 bases, and 7 bases lay between the germline ends. This chain's CDR3 is CSATGIYGYTF. The CDR3 DNA sequence: TGCAGTGCTACCGGGATCTATGGCTACACCTTC.

The chain carries TRBV6-5 and TRBJ1-3; a weak D match, TRBD1 (5 bases). The CDR3 covers 15 residues. CDR1 and CDR2 from the germline V gene are MNHEY and SVGAGI. The germline V and J ends were trimmed by 6 bases and 0 bases, with 12 bases remaining between them. CDR3: CASSRQSLSGNTIYF. Here the CDR3 DNA reads TGTGCCAGCAGCAGACAGTCCCTCTCTGGAAACACCATATATTTT.